Reported below is one T cell receptor (beta chain). Which antigen it targets is not known. No base-level quality is on record; no much larger clone is a single base apart. The source of the sample is a study of T cells in Graves' hyperthyroidism and ophthalmopathy (dated by TCRdb to between 2018 and 2021). In the study overall: Peripheral blood samples were taken at initial diagnosis, before any treatment was given. To identify distinguishing TCR V-J signatures, a discovery cohort of 95 to 100 patients was used, comprising 43 with Graves' ophthalmopathy and 57 with stable Graves' hyperthyroidism. Prospective prediction of ophthalmopathy was tested in an independent validation cohort of approximately 19 hyperthyroidism patients and approximately 17 patients who later progressed to ophthalmopathy. The 75 to 100 discovery patients were randomly split 7:3 into training and test sets. In roughly six Graves' hyperthyroidism patients, the study also compared T-cell repertoires from thyroid tissue with T-cell repertoires from blood. After blood sampling, hyperthyroidism patients were treated with methimazole at a starting dose of 30 mg daily, and ophthalmopathy patients were treated with high-dose intravenous methylprednisolone. The paper describes TCR Vbeta CDR3 sequencing of 120 to 150 peripheral blood samples, made up of approximately 40 ophthalmopathy patients, 70 to 75 hyperthyroidism patients and roughly 17 progressor patients. Broad study findings and their caveats: Ophthalmopathy was separated from stable hyperthyroidism by a 13 V-J signature model, with over 85% sensitivity and just over 81% specificity obtained in cross-validation and 80%/75% obtained in testing. Most expanded thyroid clonotypes (frequency above 0.001) were also found in blood, which suggests that blood repertoires may mirror thyroid immune responses. Sample size was not statistically predetermined, and blinding of investigators to group allocation was not performed. In validation, the model predicted progression to ophthalmopathy a median of roughly 6.5 months before onset, with roughly 70% sensitivity and more than 72% specificity.

TCR beta CDR3 regions were amplified from RNA transcripts. For the first round of RT-PCR on the TCR CDR3, the HTBI primer set was used together with the Qiagen OneStep RT-PCR kit. A second multiplex PCR round built the libraries, followed by size selection and purification. Paired-end sequencing of the libraries was performed with 100 bp reads on an Illumina HiSeq2000. The paper's data handling went like this. SOAPnuke was used to process the raw data, throwing out any read that contained adapters or uncalled bases, had a mean Phred below 15, or lacked an exact constant-primer or identifier match. High-quality paired reads were merged using COPE v1.2.5, and each unique nucleotide sequence was defined as a clonotype. MiTCR v1.1 was used to align the clonotypes against IMGT TRBV, TRBD and TRBJ reference segments. Analysis was restricted to V-J combinations with a frequency above 0.0001, which covered roughly 99% of repertoires. A TCS score was defined as the ratio between F50 (clonal expansion) and ExV (chaos), using BLOSUM62-based TCRdist between CDR3 peptides within each V-J. Welch's t-statistics and random forest reduced fewer than 550 V-J features to 13, which were used in a naive Bayes classifier (R e1071). TCRdb handled the public reads itself, with Q25 trimming in fastp and clone calling in MiXCR, and kept productive beta chains. When rows share a CDR3 protein, they turn into one entry using the most common DNA and genes. The V and J calls reflect TCRdb's pipeline rather than the authors' work. Within this sample are more than 500,000 distinct CDR3 sequences, with about 15% of them counted one time only. The ten largest make up around 32% of the sample.

Ophthalmopathy patients had moderately to severely active disease, with a Clinical Activity Score of 3 or more, a NOSPECS grade of 4 or more, and a disease duration of less than 3 months. The study excluded patients with uncontrolled infections, other autoimmune diseases, pregnancy or lactation. Diagnoses were based on clinical symptoms, serum thyroxine and TRAb, thyroid ultrasound and orbital computed tomography. PBMCs were isolated from 10 ml of fresh peripheral blood by Ficoll-Paque density gradient centrifugation. Total RNA was extracted using Trizol reagent, and RNA quality was assessed on an Agilent 2100 Bioanalyzer. For CDR1 and CDR2, the germline V gene lists MNHNS and SASEGT. The CDR3, cysteine through phenylalanine, is 12 amino acids long. Only the CDR3 DNA stays, 36 bases, in frame from base 1. Trimming takes 5 bases off V and 10 bases off J; junction bases not matched to a gene: 6.

This receptor was identified in a woman under 40 with Graves' ophthalmopathy. The rearranged chain carries TRBV6-1 and TRBJ1-1; the central 8 bases match TRBD1. Sequencing used blood. The CDR3: CASSSDREGAFF. The nucleotides are TGTGCCAGCAGTTCGGACAGGGAAGGAGCTTTCTTT.